A single sample is the source of the 7 T cell receptor beta chains below, sequenced in a study of ipilimumab plus nivolumab after autologous stem cell transplantation. Method: immunoSEQ multiplex PCR; TCRdb's copy keeps in-frame clones and lacks some. The sample lists about 47,000 clones, over 75% seen once, with about 0.88% in the top ten. Specimen: PBMCs, collected in a trial of ipilimumab plus nivolumab as post-transplant consolidation. The receptor set was obtained from a male donor with multiple myeloma.

This clone was seen a handful of times. This sequence joins TRBV4-3 and TRBJ1-2; no clear D. In germline, CDR1 is LGHNA, CDR2 YSLEER. Trimming shortened V by 0 bases and J by 8 bases, and 19 bases separated the two germline ends. The CDR3 contains 16 residues. CDR3 loop: CASSQDVLQLRGGYTF. Here the CDR3 DNA reads TGCGCCAGCAGCCAAGATGTCTTACAGCTTCGAGGAGGCTACACCTTC.

The rearrangement joins TRBV4-3 to TRBJ2-7; D tentatively fits TRBD1 or TRBD2 (5 bases each). The germline V and J ends were trimmed by 0 bases and 2 bases, with 11 bases remaining between them. In germline, CDR1 is LGHNA, CDR2 YSLEER. This CDR3 region has 15 residues. As DNA, the CDR3 is TGCGCCAGCAGCCAAGATGGTGGGGGTACCTACGAGCAGTACTTC. Its translation is CASSQDGGGTYEQYF.

This sequence joins TRBV18 and TRBJ2-1; 10 nucleotides agree with TRBD2. This CDR3 contains 17 residues. CDR1 KGHSH and CDR2 LQKENI come from the germline V gene. V shed 5 bases, J shed 3 bases, and the junction held 10 bases outside the gene matches. This CDR3 reads CASSTQELAGSYNEQFF. CDR3 in DNA: TGTGCCAGCTCAACCCAAGAACTAGCGGGGAGCTACAATGAGCAGTTCTTC.

The gene calls are TRBV6-5 and TRBJ2-3; TRBD2 matches 9 bases. Germline CDR1 reads MNHEY; CDR2 reads SVGAGI. The J segment lost 2 bases and the V segment lost 2 bases, leaving 5 bases of the junction unmatched. This CDR3 region has 16 residues. The chain's CDR3 is CASSYERLAVTDTQYF. The DNA for the CDR3 is TGTGCCAGCAGTTACGAGAGACTAGCGGTCACAGATACGCAGTATTTT.

This rearrangement joins TRBV5-1 to TRBJ2-1; 12 bases agree with TRBD2. There are 19 residues in the CDR3. CDR1 and CDR2 (germline): SGHRS, YFSETQ. Trimming removed 4 bases from V and 4 bases from J; junction bases left unmatched: 15. For the CDR3, the DNA is TGCGCCAGCAGCCCAGGACAGGGAGGGCTAGCGGGAGGGTACAATGAGCAGTTCTTC. This gives the protein CASSPGQGGLAGGYNEQFF. The complete variable domain, with remaining parts taken from reference TRBV5-1 and TRBJ2-1, reads KAGVTQTPRYLIKTRGQQVTLSCSPISGHRSVSWYQQTPGQGLQFLFEYFSETQRNKGNFPGRFSGRQFSNSRSEMNVSTLELGDSALYLCASSPGQGGLAGGYNEQFFGPGTRLTVL.

Of note for this clone: The junction departs from the called germline gene at one end, perhaps through a read error. This chain uses TRBV7-7 with TRBJ2-1; the D gene could be TRBD1 or TRBD2 (5 bases each). The CDR3 consists of 17 residues. From germline, CDR1 is SSHAT and CDR2 FNYEAQ (reference sequence). Written as DNA, the CDR3 is TGTGCTAGCAGCTTAGGGCCATCCGGGACGGAGTACAATGAGCAGTTCTTC. This translates into CASSLGPSGTEYNEQFF.

The chain employs TRBV19 and TRBJ2-2; maybe TRBD1 (5 bases). The V gene's germline CDR1 is LNHDA and CDR2 SQIVND (reference sequence). Trimming removed 8 bases at V and 7 bases at J, with 11 bases between. The CDR3 totals 12 residues. In DNA form, the CDR3 reads TGTGCCAGTTGCAGGGTCGGCGGGGAGCTGTTTTTT. Its protein product is CASCRVGGELFF.